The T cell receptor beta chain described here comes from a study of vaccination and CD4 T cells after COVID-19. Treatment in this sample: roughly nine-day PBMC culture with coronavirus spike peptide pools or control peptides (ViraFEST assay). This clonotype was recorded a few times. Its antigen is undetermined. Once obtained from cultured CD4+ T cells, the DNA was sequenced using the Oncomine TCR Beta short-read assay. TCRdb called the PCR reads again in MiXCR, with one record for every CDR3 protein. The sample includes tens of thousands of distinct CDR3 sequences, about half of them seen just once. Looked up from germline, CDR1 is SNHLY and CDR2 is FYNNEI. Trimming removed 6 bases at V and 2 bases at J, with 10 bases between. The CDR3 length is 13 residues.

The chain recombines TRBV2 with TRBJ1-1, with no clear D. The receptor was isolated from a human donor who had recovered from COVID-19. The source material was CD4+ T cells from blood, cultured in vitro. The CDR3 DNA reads TGTGCCAGCAGCGTAACAGTTAACACTGAAGCTTTCTTT. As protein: CASSVTVNTEAFF.